Sequencing of this T cell receptor beta chain was carried out in a study of T cells after posttransplantation cyclophosphamide (dated by TCRdb to the mid-2010s). Background on the whole study: T cell repertoire reconstitution was tracked by TRB sequencing after myeloablative bone marrow transplantation in which posttransplantation cyclophosphamide was used as GVHD prophylaxis. Antigen receptor sequencing covered samples from roughly 35 PTCy-treated patients and around 16 of their related bone marrow donors. Blood from all 35 or so PTCy patients with 1-year posttransplant specimens was subjected to TRB sequencing. TRB sequencing was also done on up to about 3 additional blood samples from 2 to 5.2 years after transplant in 3 patients, and on pretransplant blood from 4 patients. Because TRA and TRB clonality were tightly correlated in 9 samples, subsequent TCR analyses were focused on TRB only. Public TRB sequences were queried against a database of over 3,500 sequences associated with responses to pathogens, tumor antigens, self-antigens and alloantigens. General findings and caveats noted by the study authors: Across about 49 patients, TRB clonality was highly associated with recipient CMV seropositivity and CMV reactivation, and PTCy diversity was similar to diversity in CNI/methotrexate controls. Donor-recipient similarity was low at 1-2 months but rose over the first year, and later blood repertoires were often dominated by donor CD8+ memory clones. The TRB repertoires of T cells infiltrating skin or GI tract showed only limited overlap with the TRB repertoires of T cells in blood.

TRB sequencing used genomic DNA with the immunoSEQ assay at survey resolution or the hsTCRB kit. In the paper's pipeline: Initial read processing used immunoSEQ software, and repertoire analyses used the LymphoSeq R package. For each TRB dataset, clonality was calculated as 1 minus normalized Shannon entropy, and the Gini coefficient was computed as well. Phenotypes of unsorted samples were inferred by mapping TRB sequences from sorted subsets of the recipient or donor onto the same recipient's unsorted samples. Sourced from immuneACCESS, this table was stored by TCRdb with only in-frame sequences that have V and J called. A share of the clones is absent; for the studies checked, an unresolved V gene accounts for under half, and the remainder has no known explanation. V and J calls and clone size come straight from that table; D and trimming were deduced from the DNA. Across this sample there are roughly 7,600 clones, with 82% seen only once. The ten largest clones represent 15% to 20% of the sample.

The treatment or condition label on this specimen signifies: high-dose cyclophosphamide on days +3 and +4 as single-agent GVHD prophylaxis. Patients in the PTCy group got busulfan and fludarabine conditioning, a marrow graft from a related or unrelated donor, and cyclophosphamide on days +3 and +4. The PTCy-treated patients were drawn from a prospective, multi-institutional clinical trial. Peripheral blood and bone marrow mononuclear cells were isolated by Ficoll-Hypaque density centrifugation and were cryopreserved. FACS on a FACSAria II was used to sort CD4+ and CD8+ T cells, including the naive and memory subsets. The CDR3 runs 13 amino acids, cysteine and phenylalanine included. The retained sequence is limited to the CDR3, 39 bases, with the frame set at the first base. CDR1 KGHSH and CDR2 LQKENI were looked up in the germline V gene. As to this clone: Its antigen is currently not known. No base quality values were provided; no much bigger clone lies one nucleotide off.

The sample in question was CD4+ T cells sorted from blood, obtained 950 to 1,200 days after allogeneic stem cell transplant with posttransplant cyclophosphamide. This TCR was recovered from a female patient between 40 and 50 years old who received an allogeneic stem cell transplant from a related donor, was CMV-positive, and had no GVHD. After a transplant, some T cells may be of graft donor origin. The chain is made from TRBV18 and TRBJ2-5, with no D gene named confidently. The J call could be wrong; TRBJ2-7 is a better fit for the DNA end. The CDR3 reads CASSPQNTYEQYF. The nucleotide sequence is TGTGCCAGCTCACCACAGAATACCTACGAGCAGTACTTC.